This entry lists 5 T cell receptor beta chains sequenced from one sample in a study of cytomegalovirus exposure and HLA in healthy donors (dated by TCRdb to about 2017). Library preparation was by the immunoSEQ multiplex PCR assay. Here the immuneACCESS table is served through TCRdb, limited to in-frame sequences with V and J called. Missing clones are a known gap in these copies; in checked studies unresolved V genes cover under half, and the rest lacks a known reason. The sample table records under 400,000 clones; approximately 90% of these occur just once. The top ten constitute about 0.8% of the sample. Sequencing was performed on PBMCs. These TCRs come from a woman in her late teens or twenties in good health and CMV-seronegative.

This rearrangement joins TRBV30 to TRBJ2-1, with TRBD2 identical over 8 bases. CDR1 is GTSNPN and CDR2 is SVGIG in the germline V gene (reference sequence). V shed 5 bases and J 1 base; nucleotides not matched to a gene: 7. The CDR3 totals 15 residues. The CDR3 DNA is TGTGCCTGGTGGAGCGGGAGTATTTCCTACAATGAGCAGTTCTTC. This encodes CAWWSGSISYNEQFF.

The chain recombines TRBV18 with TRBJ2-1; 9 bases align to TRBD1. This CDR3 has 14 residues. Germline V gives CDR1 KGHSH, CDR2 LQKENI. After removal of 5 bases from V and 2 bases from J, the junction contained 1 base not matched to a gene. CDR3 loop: CASSTGGAYNEQFF. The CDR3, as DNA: TGTGCCAGCTCAACAGGGGGCGCCTACAATGAGCAGTTCTTC.

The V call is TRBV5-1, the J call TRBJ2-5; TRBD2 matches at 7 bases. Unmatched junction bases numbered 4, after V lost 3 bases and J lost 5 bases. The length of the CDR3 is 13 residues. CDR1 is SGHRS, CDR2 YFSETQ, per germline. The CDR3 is CASSYSGGETQYF. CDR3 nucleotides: TGCGCCAGCAGCTATTCCGGGGGGGAGACCCAGTACTTC.

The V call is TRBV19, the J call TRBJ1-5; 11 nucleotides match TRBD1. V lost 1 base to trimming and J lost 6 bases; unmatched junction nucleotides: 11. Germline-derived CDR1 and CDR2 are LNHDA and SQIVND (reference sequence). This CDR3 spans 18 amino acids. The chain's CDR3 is CASSIVGLGQGAGQPQHF. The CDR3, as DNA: TGTGCCAGTAGTATAGTGGGCCTAGGACAGGGGGCCGGTCAGCCCCAGCATTTT.

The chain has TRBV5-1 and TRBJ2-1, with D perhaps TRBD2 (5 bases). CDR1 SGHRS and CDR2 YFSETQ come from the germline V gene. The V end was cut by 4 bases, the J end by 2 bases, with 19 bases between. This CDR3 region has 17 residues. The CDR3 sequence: CASSPRWAGLTYNEQFF. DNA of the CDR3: TGCGCCAGCAGCCCACGGTGGGCGGGTCTCACCTACAATGAGCAGTTCTTC.